This entry lists 15 T cell receptor beta chains sequenced from one sample in a study of beta chain features in type 1 diabetes. Sequenced material consisted of expressed TCRB transcripts (all of the isolated RNA was reverse transcribed). Assay used: immunoSEQ multiplex PCR; TCRdb lists only in-frame clones, some missing. The sample shows around 250,000 clones, 27% of them seen only once. Source material: central memory CD4+ T cells from blood. Every receptor here comes from a man aged 25-45 years in good health.

This clone showed up many times. The rearrangement uses TRBV4-2 and TRBJ2-5; 15 positions agree with TRBD2. The CDR3 spans 18 residues. Trimming removed 1 base from V and 4 bases from J; junction bases left unmatched: 7. Germline V CDR1 and CDR2: LGHNA, YNFKEQ. CDR3 amino acids: CASSQGTSGGAGVETQYF. The DNA for the CDR3 is TGTGCCAGCAGCCAAGGGACTAGCGGGGGGGCCGGCGTAGAGACCCAGTACTTC.

This clone was detected a few times. The chain couples TRBV5-6 to TRBJ2-7, with 7 bases that match TRBD2. The CDR3 is 14 amino acids. The V and J ends lost 4 bases and 4 bases, in that order; junction bases with no gene match: 8. Looked up from germline, CDR1 is SGHDT and CDR2 is YYEEEE. The CDR3 DNA reads TGTGCCAGCAGCCCACCGGGACTAACTTACGAGCAGTACTTC. It yields the protein CASSPPGLTYEQYF.

There are a few counts of this clone. V is TRBV5-6 and J is TRBJ2-2; D perhaps matches TRBD1 (6 bases). The CDR3 runs 13 residues. Germline lookup yields CDR1 SGHDT and CDR2 YYEEEE. V lost 5 bases and J 1 base, leaving 6 bases between the germline ends. In DNA, the CDR3 is TGTGCCAGCAGGACAGGGAACACCGGGGAGCTGTTTTTT. This gives the protein CASRTGNTGELFF.

This clone was counted between two and nine times. This same CDR3 is encoded by further DNA sequences in the sample. The chain employs TRBV11-2 and TRBJ2-5; perhaps TRBD1 as D (5 bases). The CDR3 spans 12 residues. V lost 0 bases and J lost 7, with 6 bases in between. The germline V gene encodes CDR1 SGHAT and CDR2 FQNNGV. The CDR3 sequence: CASSLEGRTQYF. For the CDR3, the DNA is TGTGCCAGCAGCTTAGAGGGGCGGACCCAGTACTTC.

In this sample, this clone turned up a few times. A much larger clonotype is one base distant, so this may be a read error. The chain employs TRBV4-1 and TRBJ2-7, with D unresolved. Trimming took off 0 bases at V and 6 bases at J, with 15 bases between the two ends. The length of the CDR3 is 15 residues. The germline V gene has CDR1 MGHRA and CDR2 YSYEKL. The CDR3 is CASSQDPATIGEQYF. CDR3 sequence (DNA): TGCGCCAGCAGCCAAGATCCCGCGACAATAGGCGAGCAGTACTTC.

The count of this clone is one. This sequence may be a read error, since a much larger clone differs from it by one base. The chain links TRBV7-2 to TRBJ2-7, with 13 bases aligning to TRBD2. This CDR3 has 14 residues. Trimming at V came to 3 bases and at J to 5 bases, leaving 1 base not matched to a gene. Germline CDR1 reads SGHTA; CDR2 reads FQGNSA. CDR3 protein: CASSFGLAGDEQYF. The CDR3 DNA reads TGTGCCAGCAGCTTCGGACTAGCGGGAGACGAGCAGTACTTC.

This clone was counted between two and nine times. The chain combines TRBV30 with TRBJ1-2; D unclear. The CDR3 covers 11 residues. Per the germline V gene, CDR1 is GTSNPN and CDR2 is SVGIG (reference sequence). The ends were cut back, 2 bases at V and 7 bases at J, with 8 bases in the middle. This CDR3 reads CAWSSGSGYTF. The CDR3 DNA sequence: TGTGCCTGGAGTTCAGGTAGTGGCTACACCTTC.

This clone has just a few counts. The genes are TRBV10-3 and TRBJ1-6; D possibly corresponds to TRBD1 (5 bases). Germline loops: CDR1 ENHRY, CDR2 SYGVKD. The CDR3 consists of 13 residues. Trimming removed 3 bases at V and 7 bases at J, with 7 bases between. CDR3 sequence reads: CAISDPGNSPLHF. DNA for the CDR3: TGTGCCATCAGTGATCCAGGGAATTCACCCCTCCACTTT.

The V and J genes are TRBV15 and TRBJ2-5; D is perhaps TRBD1 (5 bases). Matching the DNA end better, TRBJ2-7 makes the J call doubtful. The germline CDR1 and CDR2 sequences are LNHNV and YYDKDF (reference sequence). This CDR3 is 15 amino acids long. CDR3 DNA: TGTGCCACCAGCAGCCCGGACATTGGAGCCTACGAGCAGTACTTC. Its protein product is CATSSPDIGAYEQYF.

This clone was seen a few times. The chain couples TRBV4-3 to TRBJ2-2; D ambiguous. Between the trimmed V and J ends, which lost 0 bases and 3 bases, there was a span of 8 bases. CDR3 length: 15 residues. Germline V CDR1 and CDR2: LGHNA, YSLEER. CDR3 amino acids: CASSQELAYTGELFF. Written as DNA, the CDR3 is TGCGCCAGCAGCCAAGAACTGGCTTACACCGGGGAGCTGTTTTTT.

V and J are TRBV18 and TRBJ2-5; D gene ambiguous. V lost 4 bases, J lost 1 base, and 10 bases lay in between. CDR1 is KGHSH, CDR2 LQKENI, per germline. The CDR3 sequence is 14 residues long. The CDR3 reads CASSRGRSQETQYF. The CDR3 DNA is TGTGCCAGCTCACGCGGACGGAGCCAAGAGACCCAGTACTTC.

This clone was detected ten times or more. V gene TRBV7-9 combines with J gene TRBJ2-3; 8 nucleotides line up with TRBD2. The ends lost 5 bases at V and 0 bases at J; junction bases unmatched: 4. This CDR3 spans 15 amino acids. CDR1 is SEHNR, CDR2 FQNEAQ, per germline (reference sequence). In DNA, the CDR3 is TGTGCCAGCAGCGGTCGGACTAGCAGCACAGATACGCAGTATTTT. It encodes CASSGRTSSTDTQYF.

In its sample, this clone was seen a few times. The chain couples TRBV6-1 to TRBJ2-3; D may be TRBD2 (6 bases). Germline CDR1 MNHNS, CDR2 SASEGT. V lost 1 base and J lost 5, with 13 bases in between. The CDR3 has 15 residues. Written as DNA, the CDR3 is TGTGCCAGCAGTGAAGGCGGGGCCCGGGGAGATACGCAGTATTTT. Translated, it gives CASSEGGARGDTQYF.

The table lists this clone with many counts. The chain combines TRBV15 with TRBJ2-7, with a weak D call TRBD1 (7 bases). The CDR3 covers 15 residues. V shed 3 bases and J shed 7 bases, with 19 bases lying between them. Per germline, CDR1 LNHNV and CDR2 YYDKDF (reference sequence). The CDR3 sequence is CATSRTRDSREEQYF. The CDR3 coding sequence is TGTGCCACCAGCAGGACACGGGACAGTCGGGAGGAGCAGTACTTC.

This clone occurred many times. This chain links TRBV2 with TRBJ2-1, with a possible D match to TRBD2 (6 bases). This CDR3 spans 12 amino acids. V was cut by 5 bases and J by 10 bases, with 12 bases left in between. Germline CDR1 is SNHLY and CDR2 is FYNNEI. CDR3 sequence reads: CASSLRLVEQFF. For the CDR3, the DNA is TGTGCCAGCAGTTTACGACTAGTGGAGCAGTTCTTC.